The clone carrying this T cell receptor beta chain showed up just a few times. Its antigen is currently unknown. This sample stems from a study of vaccination and CD4 T cells after COVID-19. Study details: Nasal swab PCR showed SARS-CoV-2 in convalescent patients, under ten with mild and one with severe disease.

Documented treatment: roughly nine-day PBMC culture with coronavirus spike peptide pools or control peptides (ViraFEST assay). Positive PCR dates ranged from March to December 2020; these dates predated US Alpha, Beta and Delta variants. Wells that each held 1.8 million or so PBMCs were cultured with 9 to 10 IU/ml IL-2 and about 9.8 ug/ml peptide pools. Study outcomes and limitations: Vaccine-specific clones in convalescent patients were spike mono-reactive in 304 of 307 cases.

The Oncomine TCR Beta short-read assay was what sequenced the DNA obtained from cultured CD4+ T cells. TCRdb reprocessed the PCR reads with MiXCR, giving one entry per CDR3 protein. Of some 15,000 distinct CDR3 sequences in the sample, 43% were seen once. Germline trimming cut 2 bases from V and 3 bases from J; bases unmatched to any gene: 18. The CDR3 loop spans 18 amino acids. Germline CDR1 and CDR2: DFQATT and SNEGSKA (reference sequence). The clonotype comes from a human donor with COVID-19. The sequencing sample was made of cultured CD4+ T cells from blood. The chain links TRBV20-1 to TRBJ2-7, with 8 positions matching TRBD1. The CDR3 sequence: CSARRQTVRGRTDYEQYF. The CDR3, as DNA: TGCAGTGCTAGACGCCAAACTGTCAGGGGGCGAACGGACTACGAGCAGTACTTC.